This note documents a single T cell receptor beta chain sequence. The germline CDR1 and CDR2 sequences are DFQATT and SNEGSKA (reference sequence). This CDR3 comprises 11 residues. Trimming shortened V by 3 bases and J by 6 bases, and 9 bases separated the two germline ends. This entry is derived from a study of shared clonotypes between healthy human individuals. Sequencing was performed with immunoSEQ multiplex PCR; in TCRdb, only in-frame clones are kept and a portion is missing. The repertoire holds 2.3 million or so clones, with just over 90% as singletons. The TCR sequence derives from a man younger than 35 in good health. Some clones in this sample may be carry-over from other donors' samples. Material for sequencing was naive CD4+ T cells from PBMCs. The subset denotes: CD45RA+ positively selected. The J gene is TRBJ2-7, the V gene TRBV20-1, with D perhaps TRBD1 (7 bases). CDR3: CSARRDSEQYF. Here the CDR3 DNA reads TGCAGTGCTAGGCGGGACAGCGAGCAGTACTTC.